This TCR beta chain is drawn from a study of early T cells in non-severe SARS-CoV-2 infection. Overall study findings and caveats: Private and CD4 specificities were missed by VDJdb matching, which favored anti-spike CD8 responses.

TCRdb recomputed calls from the 5' RACE reads with MiXCR, one row per CDR3 protein. The sample has over 85,000 distinct CDR3 sequences, roughly 13% seen once; the top ten hold roughly 6.2%. Regarding this clonotype: Its antigen remains unidentified.

Trimming removed 3 bases at V and 6 bases at J, with 9 bases between. The germline CDR1 and CDR2 sequences are ENHRY and SYGVKD. CDR3 length: 13 amino acids. This sequence originates from an adult who was a healthcare worker with PCR-confirmed SARS-CoV-2 infection or an uninfected control (not recorded which). Sequenced sample: whole blood. The chain joins TRBV10-3 to TRBJ1-5; unclear D gene. The chain's CDR3 is CAISDAGSQPQHF. In DNA form, the CDR3 reads TGTGCCATCAGTGATGCCGGTAGTCAGCCCCAGCATTTT.